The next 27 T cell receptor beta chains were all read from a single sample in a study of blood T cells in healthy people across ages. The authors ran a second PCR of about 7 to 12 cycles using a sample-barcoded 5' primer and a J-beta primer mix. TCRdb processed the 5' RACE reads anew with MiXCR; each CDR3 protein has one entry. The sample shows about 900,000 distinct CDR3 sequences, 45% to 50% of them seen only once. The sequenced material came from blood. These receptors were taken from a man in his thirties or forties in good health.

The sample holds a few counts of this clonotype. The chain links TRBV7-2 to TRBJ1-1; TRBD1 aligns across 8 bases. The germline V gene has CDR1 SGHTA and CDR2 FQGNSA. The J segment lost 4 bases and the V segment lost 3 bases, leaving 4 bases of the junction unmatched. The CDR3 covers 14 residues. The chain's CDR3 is CASSLDRVITEAFF. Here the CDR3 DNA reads TGTGCCAGCAGCTTGGACAGGGTTATCACTGAAGCTTTCTTT.

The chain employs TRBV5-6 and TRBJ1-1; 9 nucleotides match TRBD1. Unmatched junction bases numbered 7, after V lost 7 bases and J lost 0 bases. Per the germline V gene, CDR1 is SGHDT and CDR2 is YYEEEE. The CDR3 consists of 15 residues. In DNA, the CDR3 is TGTGCCAGCCTACAGGGGGCCAGCATGAACACTGAAGCTTTCTTT. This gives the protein CASLQGASMNTEAFF.

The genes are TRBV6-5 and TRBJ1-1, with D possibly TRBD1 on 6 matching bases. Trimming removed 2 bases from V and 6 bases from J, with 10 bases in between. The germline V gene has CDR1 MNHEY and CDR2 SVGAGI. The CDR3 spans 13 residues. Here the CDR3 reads CASSYTGYAEAFF. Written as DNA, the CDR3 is TGTGCCAGCAGTTACACAGGGTACGCTGAAGCTTTCTTT.

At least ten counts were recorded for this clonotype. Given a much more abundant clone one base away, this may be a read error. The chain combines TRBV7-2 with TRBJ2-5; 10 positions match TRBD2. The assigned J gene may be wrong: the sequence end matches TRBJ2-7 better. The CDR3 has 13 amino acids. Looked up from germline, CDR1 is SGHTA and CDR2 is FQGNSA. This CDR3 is CASSDTSGVEQYF. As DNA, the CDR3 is TGTGCCAGCAGCGATACTAGCGGGGTCGAGCAGTACTTC.

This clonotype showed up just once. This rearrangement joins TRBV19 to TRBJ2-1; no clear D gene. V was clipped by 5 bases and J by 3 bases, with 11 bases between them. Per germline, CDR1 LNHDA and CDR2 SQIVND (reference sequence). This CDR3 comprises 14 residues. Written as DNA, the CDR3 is TGTGCCAGTAGTCCGCCCTATGGCTACAATGAGCAGTTCTTC. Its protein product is CASSPPYGYNEQFF. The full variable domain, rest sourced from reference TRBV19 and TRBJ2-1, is DGGITQSPKYLFRKEGQNVTLSCEQNLNHDAMYWYRQDPGQGLRLIYYSQIVNDFQKGDIAEGYSVSREKKESFPLTVTSAQKNPTAFYLCASSPPYGYNEQFFGPGTRLTVL.

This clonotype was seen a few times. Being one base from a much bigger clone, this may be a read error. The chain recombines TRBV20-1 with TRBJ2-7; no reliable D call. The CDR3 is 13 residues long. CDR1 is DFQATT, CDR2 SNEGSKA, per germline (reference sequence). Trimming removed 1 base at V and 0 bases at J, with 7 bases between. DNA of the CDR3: TGCAGTGCTAGAGGAGTGGCCTCCTACGAGCAGTACTTC. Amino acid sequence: CSARGVASYEQYF.

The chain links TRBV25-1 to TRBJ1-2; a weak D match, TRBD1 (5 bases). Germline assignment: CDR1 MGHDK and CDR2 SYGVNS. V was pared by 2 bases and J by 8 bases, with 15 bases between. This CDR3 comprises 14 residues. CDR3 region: CASSEVYVAGGYTF. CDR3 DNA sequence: TGTGCCAGCAGTGAAGTCTACGTTGCAGGGGGCTACACCTTC.

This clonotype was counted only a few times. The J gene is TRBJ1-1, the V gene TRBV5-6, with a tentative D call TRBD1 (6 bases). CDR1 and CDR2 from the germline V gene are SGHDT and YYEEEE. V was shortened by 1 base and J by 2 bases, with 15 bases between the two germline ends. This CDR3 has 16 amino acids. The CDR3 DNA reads TGTGCCAGCAGCTTGTGGGTTAGGGGGGGAAACACTGAAGCTTTCTTT. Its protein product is CASSLWVRGGNTEAFF.

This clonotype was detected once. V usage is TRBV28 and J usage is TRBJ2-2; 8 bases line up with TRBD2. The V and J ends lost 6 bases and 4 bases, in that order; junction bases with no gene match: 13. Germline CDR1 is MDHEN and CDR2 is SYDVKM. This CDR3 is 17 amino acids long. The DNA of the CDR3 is TGTGCCAGCAGACCTTTCCCCGGGACTAGGGGCACCGGGGAGCTGTTTTTT. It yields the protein CASRPFPGTRGTGELFF.

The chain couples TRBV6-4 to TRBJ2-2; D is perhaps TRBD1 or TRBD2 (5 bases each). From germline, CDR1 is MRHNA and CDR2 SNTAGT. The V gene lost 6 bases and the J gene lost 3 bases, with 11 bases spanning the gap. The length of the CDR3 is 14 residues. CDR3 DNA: TGTGCCAGCAGGAGAGGGGAGTACACCGGGGAGCTGTTTTTT. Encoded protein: CASRRGEYTGELFF.

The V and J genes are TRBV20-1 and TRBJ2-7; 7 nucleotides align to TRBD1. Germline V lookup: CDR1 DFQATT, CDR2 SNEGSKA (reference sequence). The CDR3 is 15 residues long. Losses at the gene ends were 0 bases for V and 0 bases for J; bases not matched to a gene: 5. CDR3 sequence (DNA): TGCAGTGCTAGAGATCCAGGGGGTTTCTCCTACGAGCAGTACTTC. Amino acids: CSARDPGGFSYEQYF.

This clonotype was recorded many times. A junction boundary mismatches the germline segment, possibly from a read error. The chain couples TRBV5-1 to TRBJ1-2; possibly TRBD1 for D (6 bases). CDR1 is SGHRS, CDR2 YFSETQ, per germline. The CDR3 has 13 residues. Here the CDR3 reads CASSVEGGYGYTF. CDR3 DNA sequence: TGTGCCAGCAGCGTAGAAGGGGGATATGGCTACACCTTC.

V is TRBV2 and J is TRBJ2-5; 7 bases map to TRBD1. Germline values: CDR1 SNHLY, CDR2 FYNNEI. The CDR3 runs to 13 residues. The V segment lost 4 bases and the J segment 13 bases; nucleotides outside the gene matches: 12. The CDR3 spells CASSASKTGLRYF. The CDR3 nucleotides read TGTGCCAGCAGTGCATCTAAGACAGGGCTGCGGTACTTC.

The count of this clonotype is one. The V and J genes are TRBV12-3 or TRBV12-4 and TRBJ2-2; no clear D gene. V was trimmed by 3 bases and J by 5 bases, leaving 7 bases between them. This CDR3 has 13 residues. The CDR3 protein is CASSFVPTGELFF. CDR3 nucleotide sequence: TGTGCCAGCAGTTTTGTTCCTACCGGGGAGCTGTTTTTT.

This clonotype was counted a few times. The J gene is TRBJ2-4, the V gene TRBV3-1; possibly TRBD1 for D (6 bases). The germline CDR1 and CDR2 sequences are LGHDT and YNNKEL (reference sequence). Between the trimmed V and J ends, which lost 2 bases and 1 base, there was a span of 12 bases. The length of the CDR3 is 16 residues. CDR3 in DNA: TGTGCCAGCAGCCAAATCCCCCAGGGGGCCAAAAACATTCAGTACTTC. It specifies CASSQIPQGAKNIQYF.

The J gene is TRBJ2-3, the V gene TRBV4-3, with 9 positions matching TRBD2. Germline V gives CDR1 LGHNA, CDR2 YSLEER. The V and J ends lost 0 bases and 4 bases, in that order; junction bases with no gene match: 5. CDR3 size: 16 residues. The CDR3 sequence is CASSQDQRGASDTQYF. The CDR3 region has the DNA TGCGCCAGCAGCCAAGACCAGCGGGGGGCTTCAGATACGCAGTATTTT.

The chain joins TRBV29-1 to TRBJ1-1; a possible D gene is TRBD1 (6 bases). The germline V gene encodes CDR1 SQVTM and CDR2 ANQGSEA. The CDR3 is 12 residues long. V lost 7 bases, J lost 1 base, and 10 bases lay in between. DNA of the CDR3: TGCAGCGGAGCACAGGGGAACACTGAAGCTTTCTTT. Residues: CSGAQGNTEAFF.

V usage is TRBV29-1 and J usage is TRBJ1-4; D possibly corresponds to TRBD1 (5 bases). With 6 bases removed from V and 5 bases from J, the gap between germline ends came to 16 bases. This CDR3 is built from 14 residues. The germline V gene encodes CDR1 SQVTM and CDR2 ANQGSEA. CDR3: CSVARHGTNEKLFF. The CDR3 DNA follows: TGCAGCGTCGCCCGACATGGGACGAATGAAAAACTGTTTTTT.

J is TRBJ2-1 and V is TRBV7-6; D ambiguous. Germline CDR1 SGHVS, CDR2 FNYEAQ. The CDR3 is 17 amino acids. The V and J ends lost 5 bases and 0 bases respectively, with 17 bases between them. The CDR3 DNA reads TGTGCCAGCAGCCCAAAAGGACGTTCGAGCTCCTACAATGAGCAGTTCTTC. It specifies CASSPKGRSSSYNEQFF.

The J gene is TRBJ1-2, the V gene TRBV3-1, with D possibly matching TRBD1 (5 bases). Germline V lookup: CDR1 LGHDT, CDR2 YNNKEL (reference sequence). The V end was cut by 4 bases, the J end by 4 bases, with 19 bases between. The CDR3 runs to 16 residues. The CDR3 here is CASSPRTDAGGYGYTF. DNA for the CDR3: TGTGCCAGCAGCCCTAGGACGGACGCGGGGGGCTATGGCTACACCTTC.

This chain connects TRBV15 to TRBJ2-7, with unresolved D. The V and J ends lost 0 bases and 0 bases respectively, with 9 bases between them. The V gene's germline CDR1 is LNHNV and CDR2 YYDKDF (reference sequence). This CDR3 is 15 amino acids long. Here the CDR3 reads CATSREQLSSYEQYF. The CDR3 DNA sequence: TGTGCCACCAGCAGAGAACAATTAAGCTCCTACGAGCAGTACTTC.

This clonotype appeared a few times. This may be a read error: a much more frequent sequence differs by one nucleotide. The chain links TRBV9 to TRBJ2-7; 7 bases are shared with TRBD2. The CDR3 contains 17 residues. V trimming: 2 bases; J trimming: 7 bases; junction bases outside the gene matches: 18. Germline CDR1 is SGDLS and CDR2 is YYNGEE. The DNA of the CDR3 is TGTGCCAGCAGCGTCGGGTTTGGGGGGGGATCCTACAATGAGCAGTACTTC. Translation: CASSVGFGGGSYNEQYF.

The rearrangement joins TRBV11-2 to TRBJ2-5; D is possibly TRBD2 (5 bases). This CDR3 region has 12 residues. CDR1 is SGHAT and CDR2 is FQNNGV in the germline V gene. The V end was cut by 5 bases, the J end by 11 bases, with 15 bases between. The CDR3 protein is CASSPTAWEQYF. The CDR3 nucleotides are TGTGCCAGCAGCCCCACGGCCTGGGAGCAGTACTTC.

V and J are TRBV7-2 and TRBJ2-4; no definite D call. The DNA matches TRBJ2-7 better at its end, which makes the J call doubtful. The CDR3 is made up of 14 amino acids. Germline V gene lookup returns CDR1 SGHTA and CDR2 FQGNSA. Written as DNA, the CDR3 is TGTGCCAGCAGCCCGAGACCCTCAAAGAACGAGCAGTACTTC. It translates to CASSPRPSKNEQYF.

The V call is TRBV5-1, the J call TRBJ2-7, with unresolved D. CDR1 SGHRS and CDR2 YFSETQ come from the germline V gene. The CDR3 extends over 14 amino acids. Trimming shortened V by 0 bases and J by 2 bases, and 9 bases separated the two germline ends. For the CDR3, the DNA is TGCGCCAGCAGCTTGGGTATCCGTCCCTACGAGCAGTACTTC. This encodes CASSLGIRPYEQYF.

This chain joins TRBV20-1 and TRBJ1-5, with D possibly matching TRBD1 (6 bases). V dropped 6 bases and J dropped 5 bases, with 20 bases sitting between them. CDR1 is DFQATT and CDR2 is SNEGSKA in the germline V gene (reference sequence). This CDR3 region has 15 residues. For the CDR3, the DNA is TGCAGTGCCGAGAACAGGGTGGTGTTTGATCAGCCCCAGCATTTT. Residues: CSAENRVVFDQPQHF.

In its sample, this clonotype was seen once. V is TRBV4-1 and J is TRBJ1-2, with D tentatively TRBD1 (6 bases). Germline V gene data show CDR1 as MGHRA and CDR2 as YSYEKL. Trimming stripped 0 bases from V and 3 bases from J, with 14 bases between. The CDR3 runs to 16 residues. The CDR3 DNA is TGCGCCAGCAGCCAAGATCCCCAGGGGAAGGACTATGGCTACACCTTC. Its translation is CASSQDPQGKDYGYTF.